The 10 T cell receptor beta chains listed next were all sequenced from one sample in a study of OX40 agonist ivuxolimab in advanced cancers. Library method: the immunoSEQ multiplex PCR assay. TCRdb obtained this table from immuneACCESS and retained in-frame rearrangements with V and J assigned. These tables miss some clones; where compared with another copy, unresolved V genes account for less than half of the shortfall, and the remainder is unexplained. The sample table contains fewer than 80,000 clones; only one count was recorded for roughly 86% of them. Roughly 1.3% of the sample comes from the top ten. The material was CD4+ or CD8+ T cells sorted from blood, obtained in a trial of the OX40 agonist ivuxolimab. These receptor sequences come from an adult with an advanced solid tumor such as melanoma, head and neck, liver or kidney cancer.

The J gene is TRBJ1-3, the V gene TRBV28; TRBD1 might be the D (5 bases). This CDR3 region has 15 residues. Germline V gives CDR1 MDHEN, CDR2 SYDVKM. Trimming pared 5 bases from V and 0 bases from J, leaving 11 bases between. The CDR3 DNA follows: TGTGCCAGCAGTACCCCCGGGACCTCTGGAAACACCATATATTTT. Translation: CASSTPGTSGNTIYF.

This chain joins TRBV2 and TRBJ1-4; no reliable D call. Germline-derived CDR1 and CDR2 are SNHLY and FYNNEI. Trimming left V 4 bases short and J 5 bases short, with 8 bases between. This CDR3 is built from 13 residues. This chain's CDR3 is CASSGVENEKLFF. CDR3 bases: TGTGCCAGCAGTGGGGTAGAGAATGAAAAACTGTTTTTT.

This clone has a handful of counts. The chain has TRBV5-8 and TRBJ1-2, with D perhaps TRBD1 (5 bases). Trimming removed 0 bases from V and 4 bases from J, with 10 bases in between. Germline CDR1 is SGHTS and CDR2 is YDEGEE. The CDR3 totals 14 residues. DNA of the CDR3: TGTGCCAGCAGCTTGGCAGTGACAGTCTATGGCTACACCTTC. Translating gives CASSLAVTVYGYTF. The full variable domain, completed using reference TRBV5-8 and TRBJ1-2, is EAGVTQSPTHLIKTRGQQATLRCSPISGHTSVYWYQQALGLGLQFLLWYDEGEERNRGNFPPRFSGRQFPNYSSELNVNALELEDSALYLCASSLAVTVYGYTFGSGTRLTVV.

The chain uses TRBV13 and TRBJ2-5, with 10 nucleotides matching TRBD1. This CDR3 spans 14 amino acids. Germline V gives CDR1 PRHDT, CDR2 FYEKMQ (reference sequence). The J segment lost 5 bases and the V segment lost 5 bases, leaving 5 bases of the junction unmatched. Written as DNA, the CDR3 is TGTGCCAGCAGCAGGGACAGGGGAGGGGAGACCCAGTACTTC. It is translated as CASSRDRGGETQYF.

V usage is TRBV18 and J usage is TRBJ2-3; 7 bases fit TRBD1. J lost 2 bases, V lost 4 bases, and 3 bases had no gene match. The CDR3 contains 14 residues. Germline assignment: CDR1 KGHSH and CDR2 LQKENI. The CDR3 nucleotides are TGTGCCAGCTCACAGGGACAGCACACAGATACGCAGTATTTT. This translates into CASSQGQHTDTQYF.

The V call is TRBV11-2, the J call TRBJ1-1; 8 nucleotides match TRBD1. J gave up 6 bases and V 5 bases, and 8 bases lay outside the gene matches. This CDR3 has 14 residues. Looked up from germline, CDR1 is SGHAT and CDR2 is FQNNGV. CDR3 coding DNA: TGTGCCAGCAGCGACCGGACAGGGCTCCCTGAAGCTTTCTTT. It specifies CASSDRTGLPEAFF.

V usage is TRBV5-1 and J usage is TRBJ2-5, with TRBD1 matching 11 bases. Trimming cost V 4 bases and J 1 base; bases outside gene matches: 3. This CDR3 is 15 amino acids long. Germline loops: CDR1 SGHRS, CDR2 YFSETQ. DNA of the CDR3: TGCGCCAGCAGCCGGGACAGGGGGGTCCAAGAGACCCAGTACTTC. Residues: CASSRDRGVQETQYF.

The V call is TRBV4-1, the J call TRBJ1-3, with 8 bases lining up with TRBD1. CDR3 length: 15 amino acids. Per germline, CDR1 MGHRA and CDR2 YSYEKL. Germline trimming cut 2 bases from V and 4 bases from J; bases unmatched to any gene: 4. The CDR3 nucleotides are TGCGCCAGCAGCCAACCAGGGGGCCGAGGAAACACCATATATTTT. Encoded protein: CASSQPGGRGNTIYF.

CDR3 in amino acids: CASGTVSYEQYF. CDR3 bases: TGTGCTAGTGGTACAGTCTCCTACGAGCAGTACTTC. The V gene is TRBV12-5, the J gene TRBJ2-7; D remains ambiguous. The ends were cut back, 5 bases at V and 0 bases at J, with 5 bases in the middle. The CDR3 extends over 12 amino acids. Per the germline V gene, CDR1 is LGHNT and CDR2 is FRNRAP.

The CDR3 DNA reads as TGTGCCAGCAGTTACTCGAGGGTGGGAGGACAATACGAGCAGTACTTC. It codes for CASSYSRVGGQYEQYF. The gene calls are TRBV6-5 and TRBJ2-7; D is possibly TRBD2 (6 bases). Germline CDR1 MNHEY, CDR2 SVGAGI. V was shortened by 0 bases and J by 4 bases, with 16 bases between the two germline ends. The CDR3 has 16 amino acids.